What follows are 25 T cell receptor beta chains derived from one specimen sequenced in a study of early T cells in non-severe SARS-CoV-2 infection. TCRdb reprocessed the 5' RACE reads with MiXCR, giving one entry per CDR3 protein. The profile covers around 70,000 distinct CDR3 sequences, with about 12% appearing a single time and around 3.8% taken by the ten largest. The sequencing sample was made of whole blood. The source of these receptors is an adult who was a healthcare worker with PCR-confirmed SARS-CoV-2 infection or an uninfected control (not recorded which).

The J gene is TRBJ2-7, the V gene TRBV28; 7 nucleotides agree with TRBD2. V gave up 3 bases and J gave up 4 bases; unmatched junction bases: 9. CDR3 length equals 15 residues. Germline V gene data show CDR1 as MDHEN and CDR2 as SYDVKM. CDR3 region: CASSLSAGDGYEQYF. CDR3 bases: TGTGCCAGCAGTTTGTCGGCGGGAGATGGTTACGAGCAGTACTTC.

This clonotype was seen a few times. CDR3 nucleotide sequence: TGTGCCAGCAGTTTCCGAGGGGGGTCGGACATTCAGTACTTC. Protein sequence: CASSFRGGSDIQYF. This rearrangement joins TRBV12-3 or TRBV12-4 to TRBJ2-4, with D perhaps TRBD1 or TRBD2 (6 bases each). Trimming pared 3 bases from V and 8 bases from J, leaving 14 bases between. There are 14 residues in the CDR3.

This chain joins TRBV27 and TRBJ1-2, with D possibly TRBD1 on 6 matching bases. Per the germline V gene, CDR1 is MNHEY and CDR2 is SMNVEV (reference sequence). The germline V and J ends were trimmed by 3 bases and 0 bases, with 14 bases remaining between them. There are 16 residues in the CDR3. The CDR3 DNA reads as TGTGCCAGCAGTTTGGGACAAGGGCCCTCTAACTATGGCTACACCTTC. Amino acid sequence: CASSLGQGPSNYGYTF.

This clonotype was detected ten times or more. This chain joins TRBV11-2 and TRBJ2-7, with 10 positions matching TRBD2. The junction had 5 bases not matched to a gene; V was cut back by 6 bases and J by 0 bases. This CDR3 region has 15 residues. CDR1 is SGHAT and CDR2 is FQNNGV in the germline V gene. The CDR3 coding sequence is TGTGCCAGCAGTTGGACTAGCGGTAGCTCCTACGAGCAGTACTTC. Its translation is CASSWTSGSSYEQYF.

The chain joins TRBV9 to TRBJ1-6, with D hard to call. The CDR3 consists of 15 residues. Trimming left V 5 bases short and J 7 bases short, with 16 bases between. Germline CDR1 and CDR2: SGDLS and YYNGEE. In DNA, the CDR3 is TGTGCCAGCAGAAGAGCCTCTACGGAGAATTCACCCCTCCACTTT. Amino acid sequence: CASRRASTENSPLHF.

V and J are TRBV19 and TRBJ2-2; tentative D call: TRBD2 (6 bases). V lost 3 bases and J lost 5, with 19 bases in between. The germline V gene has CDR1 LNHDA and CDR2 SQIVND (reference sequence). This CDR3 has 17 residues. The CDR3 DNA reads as TGTGCCAGTAGTATCCCCTCTAGCGCCCTGGTGACCGGGGAGCTGTTTTTT. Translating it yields CASSIPSSALVTGELFF.

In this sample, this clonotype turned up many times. The DNA for the CDR3 is TGTGCCAGCAGCCCGCGGACAGGGGAAGGTGAGCAGTTCTTC. It is translated as CASSPRTGEGEQFF. The rearrangement links TRBV11-2 to TRBJ2-1; TRBD1 agrees at 9 bases. CDR3 size: 14 residues. V trimming: 5 bases; J trimming: 9 bases; junction bases outside the gene matches: 8. Germline V CDR1 and CDR2: SGHAT, FQNNGV. The full variable domain, in which reference TRBV11-2 and TRBJ2-1 provide the parts outside the CDR3, is EAGVAQSPRYKIIEKRQSVAFWCNPISGHATLYWYQQILGQGPKLLIQFQNNGVVDDSQLPKDRFSAERLKGVDSTLKIQPAKLEDSAVYLCASSPRTGEGEQFFGPGTRLTVL.

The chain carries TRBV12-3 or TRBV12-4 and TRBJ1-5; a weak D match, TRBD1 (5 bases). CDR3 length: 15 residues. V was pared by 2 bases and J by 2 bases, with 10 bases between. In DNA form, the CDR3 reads TGTGCCAGCAGTTTATCCAGGGCGGGCAATCAGCCCCAGCATTTT. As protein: CASSLSRAGNQPQHF.

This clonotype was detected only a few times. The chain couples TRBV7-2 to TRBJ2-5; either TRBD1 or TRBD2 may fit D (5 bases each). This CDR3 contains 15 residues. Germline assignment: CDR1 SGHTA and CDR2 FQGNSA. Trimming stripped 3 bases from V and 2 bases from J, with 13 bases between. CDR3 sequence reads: CASSFPGPWQETQYF. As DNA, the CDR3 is TGTGCCAGCAGCTTTCCGGGACCTTGGCAAGAGACCCAGTACTTC.

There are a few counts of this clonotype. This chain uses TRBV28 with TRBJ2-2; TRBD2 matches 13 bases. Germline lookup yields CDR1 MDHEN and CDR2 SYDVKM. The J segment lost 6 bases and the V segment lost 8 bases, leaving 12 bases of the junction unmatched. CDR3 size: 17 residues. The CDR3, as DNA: TGTGCCAGCTCCCCGACTAGCGGGAGGCCGGGAGCCGGGGAGCTGTTTTTT. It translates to CASSPTSGRPGAGELFF.

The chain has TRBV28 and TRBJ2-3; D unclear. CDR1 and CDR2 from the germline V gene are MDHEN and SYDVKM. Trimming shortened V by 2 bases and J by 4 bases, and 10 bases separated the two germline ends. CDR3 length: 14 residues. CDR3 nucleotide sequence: TGTGCCAGCAGTTTAGCGGAAACCCCAGATACGCAGTATTTT. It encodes CASSLAETPDTQYF.

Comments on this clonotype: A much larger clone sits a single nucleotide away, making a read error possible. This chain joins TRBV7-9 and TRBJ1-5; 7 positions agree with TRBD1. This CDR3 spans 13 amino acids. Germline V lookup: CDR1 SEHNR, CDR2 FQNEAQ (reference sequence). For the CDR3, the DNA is TGTGGCAGCAGCTCAGGGGGTTTTCAGCCCCAGCATTTT. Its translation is CGSSSGGFQPQHF. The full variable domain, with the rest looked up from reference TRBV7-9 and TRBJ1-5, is DTGVSQNPRHKITKRGQNVTFRCDPISEHNRLYWYRQTLGQGPEFLTYFQNEAQLEKSRLLSDRFSAERPKGSFSTLEIQRTEQGDSAMYLCGSSSGGFQPQHFGDGTRLSIL.

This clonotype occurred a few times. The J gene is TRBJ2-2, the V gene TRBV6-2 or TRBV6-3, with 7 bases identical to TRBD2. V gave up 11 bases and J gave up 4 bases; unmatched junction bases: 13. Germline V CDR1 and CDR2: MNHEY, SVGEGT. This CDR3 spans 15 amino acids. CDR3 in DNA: TGTGCCGGAGGGAGGGCCTCCGGGAGCACCGGGGAGCTGTTTTTT. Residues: CAGGRASGSTGELFF.

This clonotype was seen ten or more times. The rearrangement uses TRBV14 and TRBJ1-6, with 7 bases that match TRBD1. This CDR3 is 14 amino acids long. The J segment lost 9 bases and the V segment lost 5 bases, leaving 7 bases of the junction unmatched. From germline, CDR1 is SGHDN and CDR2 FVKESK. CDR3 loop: CASSFRTGSSPLHF. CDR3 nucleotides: TGTGCCAGCAGCTTCCGGACAGGTTCTTCACCCCTCCACTTT.

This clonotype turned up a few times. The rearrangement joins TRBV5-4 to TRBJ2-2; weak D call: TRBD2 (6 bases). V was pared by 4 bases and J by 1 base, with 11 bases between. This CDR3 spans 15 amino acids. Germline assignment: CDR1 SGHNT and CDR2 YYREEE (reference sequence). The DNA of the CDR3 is TGTGCCAGCAGCACCTCCGGGAGGAACACCGGGGAGCTGTTTTTT. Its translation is CASSTSGRNTGELFF.

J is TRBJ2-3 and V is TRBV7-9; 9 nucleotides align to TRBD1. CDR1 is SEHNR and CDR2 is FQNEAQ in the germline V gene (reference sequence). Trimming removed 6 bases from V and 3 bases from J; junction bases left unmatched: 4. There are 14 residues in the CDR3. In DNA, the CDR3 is TGTGCCAGCAGTCCCGGGACAGGGACAGATACGCAGTATTTT. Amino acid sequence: CASSPGTGTDTQYF. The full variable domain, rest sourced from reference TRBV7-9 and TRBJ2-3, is DTGVSQNPRHKITKRGQNVTFRCDPISEHNRLYWYRQTLGQGPEFLTYFQNEAQLEKSRLLSDRFSAERPKGSFSTLEIQRTEQGDSAMYLCASSPGTGTDTQYFGPGTRLTVL.

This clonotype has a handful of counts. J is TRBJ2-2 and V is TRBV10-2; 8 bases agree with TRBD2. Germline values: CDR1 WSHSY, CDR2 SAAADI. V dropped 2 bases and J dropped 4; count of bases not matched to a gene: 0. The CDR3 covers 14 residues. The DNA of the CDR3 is TGCGCCAGCAGTGAGAGCGGGAGCACCGGGGAGCTGTTTTTT. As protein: CASSESGSTGELFF.

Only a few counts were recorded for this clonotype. As DNA, the CDR3 is TGTGCCAGCAGCCAACACGGGGAGGGTGGGGCTAACAATGAGCAGTTCTTC. Its protein is CASSQHGEGGANNEQFF. This chain joins TRBV3-1 and TRBJ2-1, with 7 bases matching TRBD2. Germline CDR1 reads LGHDT; CDR2 reads YNNKEL (reference sequence). There are 17 residues in the CDR3. Trimming at V came to 2 bases and at J to 5 bases, leaving 12 bases not matched to a gene.

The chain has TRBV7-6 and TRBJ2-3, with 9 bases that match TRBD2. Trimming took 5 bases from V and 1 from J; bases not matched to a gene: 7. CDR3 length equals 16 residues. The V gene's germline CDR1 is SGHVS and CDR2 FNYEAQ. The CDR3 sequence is CASSPRTSDRTDTQYF. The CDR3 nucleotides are TGTGCCAGCAGCCCCCGGACTAGCGACCGCACAGATACGCAGTATTTT.

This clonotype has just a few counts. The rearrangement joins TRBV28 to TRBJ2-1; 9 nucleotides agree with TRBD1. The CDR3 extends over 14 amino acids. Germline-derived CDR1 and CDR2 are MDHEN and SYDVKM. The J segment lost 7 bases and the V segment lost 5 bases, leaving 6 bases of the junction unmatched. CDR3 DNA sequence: TGTGCCAGCAGTGTTAGACAGGGGGGTAATGAGCAGTTCTTC. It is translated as CASSVRQGGNEQFF.

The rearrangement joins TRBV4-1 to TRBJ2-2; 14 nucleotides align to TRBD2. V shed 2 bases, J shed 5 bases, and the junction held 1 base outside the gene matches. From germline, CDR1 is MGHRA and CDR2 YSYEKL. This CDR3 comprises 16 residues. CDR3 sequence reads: CASSQWTSGRTGELFF. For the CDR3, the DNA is TGCGCCAGCAGCCAATGGACTAGCGGGAGGACCGGGGAGCTGTTTTTT.

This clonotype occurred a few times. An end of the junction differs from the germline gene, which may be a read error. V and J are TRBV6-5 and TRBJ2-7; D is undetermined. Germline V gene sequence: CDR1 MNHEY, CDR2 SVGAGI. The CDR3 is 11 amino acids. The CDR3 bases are TGTGCCAGCTGTTACAACTACGAGCAGTACTTC. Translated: CASCYNYEQYF.

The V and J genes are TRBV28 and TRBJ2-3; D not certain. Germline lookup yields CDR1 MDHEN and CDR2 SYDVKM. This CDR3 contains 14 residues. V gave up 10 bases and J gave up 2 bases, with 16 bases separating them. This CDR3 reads CATSDGRSTDTQYF. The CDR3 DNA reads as TGTGCCACCTCGGACGGACGTTCCACAGATACGCAGTATTTT.

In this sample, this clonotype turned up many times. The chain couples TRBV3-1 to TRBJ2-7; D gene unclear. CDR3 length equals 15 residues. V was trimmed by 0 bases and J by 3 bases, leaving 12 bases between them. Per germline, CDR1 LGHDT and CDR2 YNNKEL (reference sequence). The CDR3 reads CASSQEGLGNYEQYF. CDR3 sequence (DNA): TGTGCCAGCAGCCAAGAAGGGCTAGGGAACTACGAGCAGTACTTC.

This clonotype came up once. The CDR3 protein is CSVITGVLGYTF. The CDR3 region has the DNA TGCAGCGTTATCACAGGAGTCCTCGGCTACACCTTC. V usage is TRBV29-1 and J usage is TRBJ1-2; possibly TRBD1 for D (5 bases). The CDR3 totals 12 residues. CDR1 and CDR2 (germline): SQVTM, ANQGSEA. V was shortened by 5 bases and J by 8 bases, with 15 bases between the two germline ends.